The 18 T cell receptor beta chains listed next were all sequenced from one sample in a study of shared clonotypes between healthy human individuals. Clones were sequenced by immunoSEQ multiplex PCR, and TCRdb holds only the in-frame ones, with some missing. The repertoire holds some 1.5 million clones, with around 98% as singletons. Sequencing was done on a sample of naive CD4+ T cells sorted from blood. Indicated subset: CD45RA+ positively selected. Receptor source: a man aged 25 to 40 in good health.

This rearrangement joins TRBV28 to TRBJ1-1; D possibly corresponds to TRBD1 (5 bases). The CDR3 contains 11 residues. Germline V gene data show CDR1 as MDHEN and CDR2 as SYDVKM. With 1 base removed from V and 10 bases from J, the gap between germline ends came to 7 bases. The CDR3 bases are TGTGCCAGCAGTTTATACCAGGGAGCTTTCTTT. Its translation: CASSLYQGAFF. The entire variable domain, with the rest obtained from reference TRBV28 and TRBJ1-1, is as follows: DVKVTQSSRYLVKRTGEKVFLECVQDMDHENMFWYRQDPGLGLRLIYFSYDVKMKEKGDIPEGYSVSREKKERFSLILESASTNQTSMYLCASSLYQGAFFGQGTRLTVV.

This chain joins TRBV5-1 and TRBJ1-1; D is unclear. CDR1 and CDR2 from the germline V gene are SGHRS and YFSETQ. This CDR3 is built from 13 residues. V lost 8 bases, J lost 0 bases, and 11 bases lay in between. CDR3 DNA: TGCGCCAGTAAGACCGATTTGAACACTGAAGCTTTCTTT. This encodes CASKTDLNTEAFF.

CDR3 DNA sequence: TGTGCCAGCAGCCCGCTGACAGGGAGGGAACCCGGGGAGCTGTTTTTT. Encoded protein: CASSPLTGREPGELFF. The chain links TRBV7-6 to TRBJ2-2; tentatively, D is TRBD1 or TRBD2 (7 bases each). V lost 5 bases to trimming and J lost 6 bases, with 19 bases between them. Germline CDR1 is SGHVS and CDR2 is FNYEAQ. This CDR3 is 16 amino acids long.

The chain couples TRBV4-1 to TRBJ1-1, with 8 nucleotides matching TRBD1. The CDR3 extends over 15 amino acids. J gave up 5 bases and V 4 bases, and 9 bases lay outside the gene matches. The germline V gene encodes CDR1 MGHRA and CDR2 YSYEKL. For the CDR3, the DNA is TGCGCCAGCAGCCTCACCGGGACAGGTCATACTGAAGCTTTCTTT. Translating gives CASSLTGTGHTEAFF.

This chain connects TRBV18 to TRBJ1-2; 9 bases are a match to TRBD1. CDR3 length: 14 residues. The junction had 6 bases not matched to a gene; V was cut back by 6 bases and J by 4 bases. Germline V CDR1 and CDR2: KGHSH, LQKENI. The CDR3 loop reads CASSQDRGSYGYTF. DNA of the CDR3: TGTGCCAGCTCGCAGGACAGGGGTAGCTATGGCTACACCTTC. The whole variable domain, remainder taken from reference TRBV18 and TRBJ1-2, is NAGVMQNPRHLVRRRGQEARLRCSPMKGHSHVYWYRQLPEEGLKFMVYLQKENIIDESGMPKERFSAEFPKEGPSILRIQQVVRGDSAAYFCASSQDRGSYGYTFGSGTRLTVV.

This clone was seen just once. The chain couples TRBV9 to TRBJ2-6; 8 bases align to TRBD2. Germline V lookup: CDR1 SGDLS, CDR2 YYNGEE. CDR3 length: 17 amino acids. Unmatched junction bases numbered 7, after V lost 4 bases and J lost 1 base. CDR3 sequence: CASSTSPGGSGANVLTF. The CDR3 DNA is TGTGCCAGCAGCACCTCGCCGGGAGGGTCTGGGGCCAACGTCCTGACTTTC.

The V gene is TRBV19, the J gene TRBJ2-1; TRBD2 is a possible D gene (6 bases). The germline V and J ends were trimmed by 5 bases and 2 bases, with 13 bases remaining between them. The CDR3 runs to 15 residues. In germline, CDR1 is LNHDA, CDR2 SQIVND (reference sequence). The CDR3 nucleotides read TGTGCCAGTAGTCCACCGGGACTTCCCTACAATGAGCAGTTCTTC. Its protein is CASSPPGLPYNEQFF.

In nucleotides, the CDR3 is TGTGCCAGCAGCTTAGCGTGGGGATCGGGAACCTACACAGATACGCAGTATTTT. Translated: CASSLAWGSGTYTDTQYF. This chain links TRBV7-9 with TRBJ2-3; D is possibly TRBD2 (5 bases). The germline gives CDR1 SEHNR, CDR2 FQNEAQ (reference sequence). There are 18 residues in the CDR3. With 0 bases removed from V and 2 bases from J, the gap between germline ends came to 18 bases.

The chain joins TRBV4-3 to TRBJ1-1; 8 bases map to TRBD1. This CDR3 comprises 13 residues. The V gene end was trimmed by 1 base and the J gene end by 6 bases; junction bases not matched to a gene: 1. CDR1 and CDR2 from the germline V gene are LGHNA and YSLEER. The chain's CDR3 is CASSQATGAEAFF. CDR3 bases: TGCGCCAGCAGCCAAGCGACAGGGGCTGAAGCTTTCTTT.

V usage is TRBV10-3 and J usage is TRBJ2-2; TRBD2 matches 15 bases. CDR3 length: 17 residues. Trimming took 10 bases from V and 3 from J; bases not matched to a gene: 9. From germline, CDR1 is ENHRY and CDR2 SYGVKD. The CDR3, as DNA: TGTGCCACCCGGACTAGCGGGAGGGCCCAAGACACCGGGGAGCTGTTTTTT. It codes for CATRTSGRAQDTGELFF.

V is TRBV10-2 and J is TRBJ2-3; D is unclear. Germline assignment: CDR1 WSHSY and CDR2 SAAADI. V was pared by 9 bases and J by 0 bases, with 13 bases between. The CDR3 totals 14 residues. This CDR3 is CARPHIPSTDTQYF. The CDR3 bases are TGCGCCAGACCCCACATCCCTAGCACAGATACGCAGTATTTT.

The chain has TRBV25-1 and TRBJ2-7, with 9 bases fitting TRBD2. The CDR3 is 15 residues long. The ends lost 2 bases at V and 1 base at J; junction bases unmatched: 3. In germline, CDR1 is MGHDK, CDR2 SYGVNS. The CDR3 region is CASSERLAVSYEQYF. CDR3 DNA sequence: TGTGCCAGCAGTGAACGACTAGCGGTTTCCTACGAGCAGTACTTC.

V gene TRBV19 combines with J gene TRBJ1-2; D is unresolved. With 1 base removed from V and 5 bases from J, the gap between germline ends came to 11 bases. The CDR3 has 14 residues. CDR1 and CDR2 from the germline V gene are LNHDA and SQIVND (reference sequence). The CDR3 is CASSIVGRRYGYTF. The CDR3 DNA reads as TGTGCCAGTAGTATAGTAGGACGGAGATATGGCTACACCTTC.

This clone was found once. The chain uses TRBV6-5 and TRBJ2-5; 7 bases are shared with TRBD1. The length of the CDR3 is 14 residues. Trimming removed 5 bases from V and 5 bases from J; junction bases left unmatched: 8. Germline lookup yields CDR1 MNHEY and CDR2 SVGAGI. The CDR3 region is CASSHRGSGETQYF. Here the CDR3 DNA reads TGTGCCAGCAGTCACAGGGGTTCGGGGGAGACCCAGTACTTC.

This chain links TRBV28 with TRBJ2-1; D possibly matches TRBD1 or TRBD2 (5 bases each). The germline V and J ends were trimmed by 4 bases and 8 bases, with 21 bases remaining between them. This CDR3 comprises 16 residues. CDR1 is MDHEN and CDR2 is SYDVKM in the germline V gene. The CDR3 nucleotides read TGTGCCAGCAGTTGGACCTTTGAGGGGCAGGACCATGAGCAGTTCTTC. It codes for CASSWTFEGQDHEQFF.

The rearrangement joins TRBV21-1 to TRBJ1-1; the table names TRBD1, a call not compared with the DNA. TRBV21-1 is described as a pseudogene. CDR3 length equals 16 residues. The CDR3 DNA reads TGTGCCAGCAGCAAGGAAGACAGTTGCTGGCGCACTGAAGCTTTCTTT. Translation gives CASSKEDSCWRTEAFF.

Remarks on this clone: This specimen includes other DNA sequences encoding the same CDR3. The chain couples TRBV9 to TRBJ2-1; D is possibly TRBD2 (6 bases). CDR3 length: 14 amino acids. Germline V lookup: CDR1 SGDLS, CDR2 YYNGEE. V was cut by 0 bases and J by 9 bases, with 13 bases left in between. CDR3 nucleotide sequence: TGTGCCAGCAGCGTAGACGGGAGAGGCGGTGAGCAGTTCTTC. Encoded protein: CASSVDGRGGEQFF.

This clone was seen just once. V and J are TRBV7-2 and TRBJ2-7; 11 positions agree with TRBD2. The CDR3 runs 17 residues. The V and J ends lost 3 bases and 3 bases, in that order; junction bases with no gene match: 10. Germline V gene sequence: CDR1 SGHTA, CDR2 FQGNSA. CDR3 DNA sequence: TGTGCCAGCAGCTTTAGACTAGCGGGGCGAAGGAGCTACGAGCAGTACTTC. Translation gives CASSFRLAGRRSYEQYF.